This TCR beta chain was captured in a study of T cells in Graves' hyperthyroidism and ophthalmopathy (dated by TCRdb to about 2019). Notes on the research overall: Peripheral blood samples were taken at initial diagnosis, before any treatment was given. To identify TCR V-J signatures that set the groups apart, the researchers used a discovery cohort of about a hundred patients, made up of 40 to 45 with Graves' ophthalmopathy and some 55 with stable Graves' hyperthyroidism. Prospective prediction of ophthalmopathy was tested in an independent validation cohort consisting of some 18 hyperthyroidism patients and some 17 patients who later progressed to ophthalmopathy. The 100 or so discovery patients were randomly divided into training and test sets at a 7:3 ratio. Thyroid tissue and blood T-cell repertoires from roughly six Graves' hyperthyroidism patients were also compared in the study. After blood sampling, hyperthyroidism patients were treated with methimazole at a starting dose of 30 mg daily, and ophthalmopathy patients were treated with high-dose intravenous methylprednisolone. According to the paper, TCR Vbeta CDR3 sequencing was carried out on over 130 peripheral blood samples, which came from some 41 ophthalmopathy, approximately 78 hyperthyroidism and around 17 progressor patients.

Broader findings and caveats from the paper: A 13 V-J signature model separated ophthalmopathy from stable hyperthyroidism, with 87.88% sensitivity and about 81% specificity in cross-validation and 80%/75% in testing. Blood samples also contained most of the expanded thyroid clonotypes (frequency above 0.001), which suggests that blood repertoires may reflect thyroid immune responses. Sample size was not statistically predetermined, and blinding of investigators to group allocation was not performed. In validation, progression to ophthalmopathy was predicted by the model with around 70% sensitivity and 72% to 85% specificity, a median of around 5.9 months before onset.

This clonotype has only a few counts. Its antigen remains unidentified. The record has no base qualities; no much larger clone is one base away. The TCR beta CDR3 regions were amplified from RNA transcripts. The TCR CDR3 was subjected to a first round of RT-PCR using the HTBI primer set and the Qiagen OneStep RT-PCR kit. Libraries were constructed in a second round of multiplex PCR, after which size selection and purification were performed. Libraries were sequenced paired-end with 100 bp reads on an Illumina HiSeq2000. The authors processed their data as follows. Raw data were processed with SOAPnuke, discarding reads with adapters, uncalled bases, mean Phred below 15, or no exact constant-primer or identifier match. COPE v1.2.5 was used to merge the high-quality paired reads, and each unique nucleotide sequence was defined as a clonotype. Clonotypes were aligned to IMGT TRBV, TRBD and TRBJ reference segments using MiTCR v1.1. The analysis included only V-J combinations with a frequency above 0.0001, which together covered roughly 99% of the repertoires. A TCS score was defined as the ratio between F50 (clonal expansion) and ExV (chaos), using BLOSUM62-based TCRdist between CDR3 peptides within each V-J. Welch's t-statistics and random forest reduced 450 to 600 V-J features to fewer than 15, which were used in a naive Bayes classifier (R e1071). In TCRdb, the public reads were trimmed at Q25 with fastp and aligned with MiXCR, with productive beta chains retained. Records with the same CDR3 protein are collapsed into one entry carrying the most frequent genes and DNA. V and J calls and clone size were set by TCRdb, not the authors. The sample table holds 250,000 to 350,000 distinct CDR3 sequences, of which approximately 20% were seen once. Around 65% of the sample is in the top ten clones.

Moderately to severely active disease, a Clinical Activity Score of at least 3, a NOSPECS grade of at least 4, and a duration under 3 months were present in ophthalmopathy patients. The study excluded patients with uncontrolled infections, other autoimmune diseases, pregnancy or lactation. Clinical symptoms, serum thyroxine and TRAb, thyroid ultrasound, and orbital computed tomography formed the basis for the diagnoses. PBMCs were separated from over 9 ml of fresh peripheral blood using Ficoll-Paque density gradient centrifugation. Total RNA was extracted with Trizol reagent, and quality was checked on an Agilent 2100 Bioanalyzer. Trimming accounts for 7 bases at V and 9 bases at J, while the number of junction bases matched to no gene is 7. CDR1 and CDR2, per the germline V gene, are MNHNS and SASEGT. The CDR3 covers 14 residues, taking in both the cysteine and the phenylalanine. Only the CDR3 region is kept as DNA, spanning 42 bases read in frame from base 1.

This sequence originates from a man younger than 45 with Graves' ophthalmopathy. The sequenced sample was blood. Recombination joined TRBV6-1 with TRBJ2-1; 12 bases in the junction line up with TRBD2. The CDR3 protein is CASTRTSGNAEQFF. The DNA sequence is given as TGTGCCAGCACCCGGACTAGCGGGAACGCTGAGCAGTTCTTC.